This passage covers 27 T cell receptor beta chains from one sample sequenced in a study of identical twins. Using its own MiXCR run on the 5' RACE reads, TCRdb lists one record per CDR3 protein. The sample holds roughly 540,000 distinct CDR3 sequences, under 25% seen once. These sequences were also reported in another study, on T cells expressing NK-cell markers.

The material sequenced was CD4+ T cells sorted from blood. The origin of the receptors is a young woman in good health.

CDR3 amino acids: CASSLAPVDYLYEQYF. The CDR3 DNA reads TGTGCCAGCAGTTTAGCCCCGGTTGACTACTTATACGAGCAGTACTTC. The chain has TRBV12-3 or TRBV12-4 and TRBJ2-7, with D tentatively TRBD2 (5 bases). Between the trimmed V and J ends, which lost 0 bases and 4 bases, there was a span of 16 bases. CDR3 size: 16 residues.

V gene TRBV12-3 or TRBV12-4 combines with J gene TRBJ1-5, with D unclear. This CDR3 comprises 15 residues. Trimming stripped 2 bases from V and 5 bases from J, with 13 bases between. The CDR3 nucleotides read TGTGCCAGCAGTTTAACCGGGCGGGTTGATCAGCCCCAGCATTTT. This encodes CASSLTGRVDQPQHF.

This clonotype was recorded a few times. The chain couples TRBV11-2 to TRBJ2-3; 9 bases match TRBD1. CDR3 length equals 14 residues. J gave up 4 bases and V 6 bases, and 5 bases lay outside the gene matches. CDR1 is SGHAT and CDR2 is FQNNGV in the germline V gene. The CDR3 region is CASSATGGPDTQYF. CDR3 sequence (DNA): TGTGCCAGCAGTGCCACAGGGGGCCCAGATACGCAGTATTTT.

The genes are TRBV4-3 and TRBJ1-3, with D unresolved. The CDR3 is made up of 17 amino acids. V shed 0 bases and J shed 3 bases, with 15 bases lying between them. Germline V lookup: CDR1 LGHNA, CDR2 YSLEER. This CDR3 is CASSQESPKVYGNTIYF. As DNA, the CDR3 is TGCGCCAGCAGCCAAGAAAGCCCCAAGGTATATGGAAACACCATATATTTT.

This sequence joins TRBV15 and TRBJ2-2; 10 bases are a match to TRBD2. The CDR3 has 15 residues. From germline, CDR1 is LNHNV and CDR2 YYDKDF (reference sequence). J was trimmed by 3 bases and V by 5 bases; bases with no gene match: 3. CDR3 nucleotides: TGTGCCACCAGCGCTAGCGGGAGAGACACCGGGGAGCTGTTTTTT. Its protein product is CATSASGRDTGELFF.

The sample holds many counts of this clonotype. This chain connects TRBV12-3 or TRBV12-4 to TRBJ1-5; D gene uncertain. CDR3 size: 15 residues. Between the trimmed V and J ends, which lost 6 bases and 1 base, there was a span of 13 bases. The CDR3 coding sequence is TGTGCCAGCAGAGGAGGATGGGGAAGCAATCAGCCCCAGCATTTT. It translates to CASRGGWGSNQPQHF.

The chain uses TRBV5-1 and TRBJ1-1; D perhaps matches TRBD1 (5 bases). Trimming stripped 0 bases from V and 5 bases from J, with 14 bases between. CDR3 length equals 15 residues. The germline CDR1 and CDR2 sequences are SGHRS and YFSETQ. The DNA for the CDR3 is TGCGCCAGCAGCTTGGGATTCGGAGAGGGGACTGAAGCTTTCTTT. Translation gives CASSLGFGEGTEAFF. The entire variable domain, with the rest obtained from reference TRBV5-1 and TRBJ1-1, is as follows: KAGVTQTPRYLIKTRGQQVTLSCSPISGHRSVSWYQQTPGQGLQFLFEYFSETQRNKGNFPGRFSGRQFSNSRSEMNVSTLELGDSALYLCASSLGFGEGTEAFFGQGTRLTVV.

This clonotype was seen a handful of times. This chain uses TRBV20-1 with TRBJ2-7; 8 nucleotides agree with TRBD2. The ends lost 3 bases at V and 2 bases at J; junction bases unmatched: 6. The CDR3 runs 14 residues. Germline-derived CDR1 and CDR2 are DFQATT and SNEGSKA (reference sequence). CDR3 nucleotides: TGCAGTGCTAGCGGTCGGGGGGGAGCCTACGAGCAGTACTTC. Translating gives CSASGRGGAYEQYF.

This clonotype was seen repeatedly, ten times or more. The chain recombines TRBV9 with TRBJ2-7; unclear D gene. The CDR3 loop spans 13 amino acids. Germline V CDR1 and CDR2: SGDLS, YYNGEE. With 2 bases removed from V and 5 bases from J, the gap between germline ends came to 11 bases. CDR3 residues: CASSVTLHNEQYF. The CDR3, as DNA: TGTGCCAGCAGCGTCACCCTACACAACGAGCAGTACTTC.

V and J are TRBV2 and TRBJ2-1, with 9 bases identical to TRBD2. V gave up 6 bases and J gave up 0 bases; unmatched junction bases: 9. Germline V CDR1 and CDR2: SNHLY, FYNNEI. CDR3 size: 17 residues. The CDR3: CASRASGVAYSYNEQFF. As DNA, the CDR3 is TGTGCCAGCAGAGCTAGCGGGGTAGCCTACTCCTACAATGAGCAGTTCTTC.

J is TRBJ2-3 and V is TRBV7-2; D is uncertain. This CDR3 is built from 13 residues. CDR1 is SGHTA and CDR2 is FQGNSA in the germline V gene. The V and J ends lost 5 bases and 8 bases respectively, with 14 bases between them. The CDR3 region has the DNA TGTGCCAGCAGCCCCTCCGGTTATGGTACGCAGTATTTT. Protein sequence: CASSPSGYGTQYF.

This clonotype was observed a handful of times. This chain links TRBV5-1 with TRBJ1-1; D not resolved. This CDR3 has 15 amino acids. V lost 6 bases to trimming and J lost 6 bases, with 21 bases between them. Germline values: CDR1 SGHRS, CDR2 YFSETQ. The CDR3 loop reads CASNPQSWGRAEAFF. CDR3 sequence (DNA): TGCGCCAGCAATCCCCAATCTTGGGGTCGCGCTGAAGCTTTCTTT.

The chain links TRBV12-3 or TRBV12-4 to TRBJ2-3; D is uncertain. Trimming shortened V by 5 bases and J by 10 bases, and 16 bases separated the two germline ends. CDR3 length: 13 residues. CDR3 amino acids: CASSARASIAQYF. The CDR3 region has the DNA TGTGCCAGCAGTGCTAGGGCGAGTATTGCGCAGTATTTT.

This clonotype occurred once. The genes are TRBV18 and TRBJ2-2; 7 bases fit TRBD2. The CDR3 is 17 residues long. CDR1 is KGHSH, CDR2 LQKENI, per germline. V gave up 3 bases and J gave up 0 bases; unmatched junction bases: 7. This chain's CDR3 is CASSPTASGSNTGELFF. The CDR3, as DNA: TGTGCCAGCTCACCCACGGCTAGCGGCTCGAACACCGGGGAGCTGTTTTTT. Combining the CDR3 with reference TRBV18 and TRBJ2-2 gives the whole variable domain NAGVMQNPRHLVRRRGQEARLRCSPMKGHSHVYWYRQLPEEGLKFMVYLQKENIIDESGMPKERFSAEFPKEGPSILRIQQVVRGDSAAYFCASSPTASGSNTGELFFGEGSRLTVL.

This clonotype was recorded a few times. This sequence joins TRBV5-1 and TRBJ2-5; D tentatively reads TRBD1 or TRBD2 (5 bases each). V was trimmed by 2 bases and J by 5 bases, leaving 13 bases between them. CDR1 is SGHRS and CDR2 is YFSETQ in the germline V gene. The CDR3 is 14 amino acids. The CDR3: CASSLSLWGETQYF. The CDR3 coding sequence is TGCGCCAGCAGCTTATCCCTCTGGGGGGAGACCCAGTACTTC.

This clonotype was seen more than once but under ten times. The chain uses TRBV20-1 and TRBJ2-7; TRBD2 aligns across 11 bases. Trimming took 6 bases from V and 5 from J; bases not matched to a gene: 9. The CDR3 totals 14 residues. Germline CDR1 is DFQATT and CDR2 is SNEGSKA (reference sequence). The CDR3 nucleotides are TGCAGTGCGCGTCGACTAGCGGGAATCCACGAGCAGTACTTC. As protein: CSARRLAGIHEQYF.

This chain links TRBV7-7 with TRBJ2-1; D call uncertain. Germline CDR1 reads SSHAT; CDR2 reads FNYEAQ (reference sequence). The CDR3 totals 14 residues. V was shortened by 5 bases and J by 7 bases, with 15 bases between the two germline ends. The CDR3 loop reads CASSIVPSPNEQFF. The CDR3 region has the DNA TGTGCCAGCAGCATAGTCCCTAGTCCTAATGAGCAGTTCTTC.

This clonotype was counted between two and nine times. The rearrangement joins TRBV7-2 to TRBJ1-1, with 11 bases lining up with TRBD1. The CDR3 is made up of 15 amino acids. Germline values: CDR1 SGHTA, CDR2 FQGNSA. Trimming at V came to 5 bases and at J to 5 bases, leaving 7 bases not matched to a gene. The CDR3 region is CASSVRTGGYTEAFF. CDR3 nucleotide sequence: TGTGCCAGCAGCGTCCGGACAGGGGGCTATACTGAAGCTTTCTTT.

The chain uses TRBV7-9 and TRBJ1-2; a weak D match, TRBD1 (5 bases). Trimming shortened V by 6 bases and J by 2 bases, and 10 bases separated the two germline ends. Germline V gives CDR1 SEHNR, CDR2 FQNEAQ (reference sequence). This CDR3 has 13 amino acids. In nucleotides, the CDR3 is TGTGCCAGCAGGGCGGAGGGGAACTATGGCTACACCTTC. This encodes CASRAEGNYGYTF. The full variable domain, with the rest looked up from reference TRBV7-9 and TRBJ1-2, is DTGVSQNPRHKITKRGQNVTFRCDPISEHNRLYWYRQTLGQGPEFLTYFQNEAQLEKSRLLSDRFSAERPKGSFSTLEIQRTEQGDSAMYLCASRAEGNYGYTFGSGTRLTVV.

This clonotype showed up just a few times. V is TRBV7-2 and J is TRBJ2-4; tentative D call: TRBD1 (5 bases). V was trimmed by 5 bases and J by 9 bases, leaving 14 bases between them. Germline V CDR1 and CDR2: SGHTA, FQGNSA. The CDR3 spans 13 residues. CDR3 sequence reads: CASSPQGLGIQYF. The CDR3 nucleotides are TGTGCCAGCAGCCCCCAGGGATTGGGCATTCAGTACTTC.

The chain joins TRBV6-1 to TRBJ1-1; possibly TRBD1 for D (5 bases). The germline CDR1 and CDR2 sequences are MNHNS and SASEGT. The CDR3 consists of 14 residues. V shed 7 bases and J shed 2 bases, with 14 bases lying between them. CDR3 region: CASTQGRPNTEAFF. CDR3 nucleotides: TGTGCCAGCACCCAGGGACGGCCTAACACTGAAGCTTTCTTT.

This clonotype has only a few counts. This rearrangement joins TRBV20-1 to TRBJ1-1; no firm D call. Trimming pared 3 bases from V and 7 bases from J, leaving 9 bases between. The V gene's germline CDR1 is DFQATT and CDR2 SNEGSKA (reference sequence). The CDR3 covers 11 residues. CDR3 loop: CSAREQFEAFF. The CDR3 DNA follows: TGCAGTGCTAGGGAGCAATTTGAAGCTTTCTTT.

The rearrangement joins TRBV3-1 to TRBJ2-5; TRBD2 is a possible D gene (5 bases). V was trimmed by 1 base and J by 8 bases, leaving 14 bases between them. The CDR3 sequence is 14 residues long. The germline V gene has CDR1 LGHDT and CDR2 YNNKEL (reference sequence). Here the CDR3 DNA reads TGTGCCAGCAGCCAAGTCGGCAGTGGAGGAACCCAGTACTTC. Residues: CASSQVGSGGTQYF.

This chain joins TRBV30 and TRBJ1-2; D call uncertain. CDR1 and CDR2 (germline): GTSNPN, SVGIG (reference sequence). The germline V and J ends were trimmed by 4 bases and 8 bases, with 11 bases remaining between them. CDR3 length: 11 amino acids. The CDR3 nucleotides read TGTGCCTGGAACTACGGGCGCGGCTACACCTTC. It yields the protein CAWNYGRGYTF. The full variable domain, rest sourced from reference TRBV30 and TRBJ1-2, is SQTIHQWPATLVQPVGSPLSLECTVEGTSNPNLYWYRQAAGRGLQLLFYSVGIGQISSEVPQNLSASRPQDRQFILSSKKLLLSDSGFYLCAWNYGRGYTFGSGTRLTVV.

The CDR3, as DNA: TGCAGCGTTGCCCAAGACATAGGAGGTGCCGAGGCTCCAACCGATGAGCAGTTCTTC. Amino acids: CSVAQDIGGAEAPTDEQFF. The V and J genes are TRBV29-1 and TRBJ2-1; D might be TRBD2 (5 bases). With 4 bases removed from V and 8 bases from J, the gap between germline ends came to 33 bases. The CDR3 has 19 residues. Germline V gene data show CDR1 as SQVTM and CDR2 as ANQGSEA.

The chain's CDR3 is CASSERGLANVLTF. The CDR3 nucleotides are TGTGCCAGCAGCGAAAGGGGTTTGGCCAACGTCCTGACTTTC. The chain employs TRBV7-8 and TRBJ2-6, with D maybe TRBD1 (5 bases). The CDR3 sequence is 14 residues long. Trimming shortened V by 5 bases and J by 6 bases, and 11 bases separated the two germline ends. Germline CDR1 reads SGHVS; CDR2 reads FQNEAQ.

V usage is TRBV7-9 and J usage is TRBJ2-5; D is unclear. CDR1 is SEHNR, CDR2 FQNEAQ, per germline (reference sequence). V dropped 1 base and J dropped 0 bases, with 9 bases sitting between them. The CDR3 runs to 15 residues. CDR3 sequence (DNA): TGTGCCAGCAGCTTAGTTAAAGGGCACCAAGAGACCCAGTACTTC. Translation gives CASSLVKGHQETQYF.